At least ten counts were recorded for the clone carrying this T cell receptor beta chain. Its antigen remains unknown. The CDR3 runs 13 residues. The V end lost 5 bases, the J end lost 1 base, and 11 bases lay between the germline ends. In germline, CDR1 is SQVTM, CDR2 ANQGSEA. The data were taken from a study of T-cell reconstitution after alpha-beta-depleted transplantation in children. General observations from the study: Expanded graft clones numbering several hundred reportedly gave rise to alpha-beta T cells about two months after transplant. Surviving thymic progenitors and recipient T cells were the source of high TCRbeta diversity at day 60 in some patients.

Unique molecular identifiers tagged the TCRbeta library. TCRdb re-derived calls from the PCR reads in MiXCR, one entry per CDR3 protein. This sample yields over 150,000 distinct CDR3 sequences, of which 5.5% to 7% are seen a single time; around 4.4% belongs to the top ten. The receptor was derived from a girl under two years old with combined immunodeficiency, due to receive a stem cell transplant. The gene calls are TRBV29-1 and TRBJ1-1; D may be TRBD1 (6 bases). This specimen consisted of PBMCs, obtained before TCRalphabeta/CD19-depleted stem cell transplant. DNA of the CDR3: TGCAGCGTTACGACAGGTTGGAACACTGAAGCTTTCTTT. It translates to CSVTTGWNTEAFF.